This T cell receptor (beta chain) was sequenced during a study of T-cell reconstitution after alpha-beta-depleted transplantation in children. Unique molecular identifiers were used to barcode this TCRbeta library. TCRdb passed the PCR reads through MiXCR, listing each CDR3 protein once. The table records 610,000 or so distinct CDR3 sequences, 20% to 30% of them present only once. This CDR3 spans 16 amino acids. Germline lookup yields CDR1 SGHRS and CDR2 YFSETQ. V dropped 3 bases and J dropped 0 bases, with 13 bases sitting between them. The chain recombines TRBV5-1 with TRBJ2-1; no clear D gene. This clonotype was obtained from a boy younger than two with Wiskott-Aldrich syndrome, due to receive a stem cell transplant. Source: PBMCs, taken before TCRalphabeta/CD19-depleted stem cell transplant. The CDR3 loop is CASSSTPESSYNEQFF. In DNA, the CDR3 is TGCGCCAGCAGCTCCACCCCTGAGAGCTCCTACAATGAGCAGTTCTTC.